A selection of T cell receptor beta chains follows, all from one sample in a study of blood T cell repertoires in COVID-19. Some clones are missing from TCRdb's copy, which holds only in-frame ones; the method was immunoSEQ multiplex PCR. The sample has a few hundred thousand clones, roughly 89% seen once. Sequencing was performed on PBMCs or T cells enriched from blood (not recorded which). Receptors originate from a man aged 25-40 years who had been exposed to COVID-19. Each CDR3 is given with its conserved first and last residue. Each record gives: clone size, V gene, J gene, D gene, CDR3 length, CDR3 DNA, CDR3 protein. The D gene is left open where the match is weak. Expanded clones get a size class; other rows say once, few or many, or leave the size out.

size: -; V: TRBV29-1; J: TRBJ1-4; D: TRBD1; length: 13; DNA: TGCAGCGTGGGGACAGGCCTCAATGAAAAACTGTTTTTT; CDR3: CSVGTGLNEKLFF
size: -; V: TRBV20-1; J: TRBJ2-7; D: TRBD2; length: 11; DNA: TGCAGTGCTGCCGGGGGGAACGAGCAGTACTTC; CDR3: CSAAGGNEQYF
size: -; V: TRBV18; J: TRBJ1-1; D: -; length: 13; DNA: TGTGCCAGCTCACCGGCGGGGAACACTGAAGCTTTCTTT; CDR3: CASSPAGNTEAFF
size: -; V: TRBV9; J: TRBJ2-1; D: TRBD2; length: 14; DNA: TGTGCCAGCAGCGTAGCAGCGGGGCCAAGTGAGCAGTTCTTC; CDR3: CASSVAAGPSEQFF
size: once; V: TRBV7-9; J: TRBJ2-7; D: TRBD1; length: 15; DNA: TGTGCCAGCAGCTTAGGTCGGGCAGGGGGCTACGAGCAGTACTTC; CDR3: CASSLGRAGGYEQYF
size: -; V: TRBV15; J: TRBJ1-2; D: TRBD1; length: 15; DNA: TGTGCCACCAGCGCCCGGACAGGAACCTATAGTGGCTACACCTTC; CDR3: CATSARTGTYSGYTF
size: -; V: TRBV5-6; J: TRBJ2-6; D: -; length: 17; DNA: TGTGCCAGCAGCTGGCAGGGAGGTAACTCTGGGGCCAACGTCCTGACTTTC; CDR3: CASSWQGGNSGANVLTF
size: -; V: TRBV5-5; J: TRBJ2-7; D: -; length: 13; DNA: TGTGCCAGCAGCTTGCCAGGGCACTACGAGCAGTACTTC; CDR3: CASSLPGHYEQYF
size: -; V: TRBV10-1; J: TRBJ1-1; D: -; length: 14; DNA: TGCGCCAGCACCGCAGGGGAGGGGAACACTGAAGCTTTCTTT; CDR3: CASTAGEGNTEAFF
size: -; V: TRBV7-6; J: TRBJ2-1; D: TRBD2; length: 16; DNA: TGTGCCAGCAGCCCGCTAGTGGGACTAGATGGGGGTGAGCAGTTCTTC; CDR3: CASSPLVGLDGGEQFF
size: few; V: TRBV5-1; J: TRBJ2-5; D: TRBD2; length: 15; DNA: TGCGCCAGCAGCATAGGACTAGCGGGGTACGAGACCCAGTACTTC; CDR3: CASSIGLAGYETQYF
size: -; V: TRBV4-1; J: TRBJ1-3; D: -; length: 15; DNA: TGCGCCAGCAGCCCCGCAGGCCCGGATAGAAACACCATATATTTT; CDR3: CASSPAGPDRNTIYF
size: -; V: TRBV11-2; J: TRBJ2-7; D: -; length: 13; DNA: TGTGCCAGCAGCTATGAACGCAGCTACGAGCAGTACTTC; CDR3: CASSYERSYEQYF
size: -; V: TRBV7-9; J: TRBJ1-2; D: TRBD1; length: 15; DNA: TGTGCCAGCAGCTCAGGGACAGATTTTAACTATGGCTACACCTTC; CDR3: CASSSGTDFNYGYTF
size: -; V: TRBV7-9; J: TRBJ2-2; D: TRBD2; length: 16; DNA: TGTGCCAGCAGCTTACCTTTGGCGGGGGTGACCGGGGAGCTGTTTTTT; CDR3: CASSLPLAGVTGELFF
size: -; V: TRBV29-1; J: TRBJ1-1; D: -; length: 13; DNA: TGCAGCGGTGGGCCGGCCACGAACACTGAAGCTTTCTTT; CDR3: CSGGPATNTEAFF
size: -; V: TRBV27; J: TRBJ1-2; D: -; length: 16; DNA: TGTGCCAGCAGTTTATACCGGGGTGAGGTTAACTATGGCTACACCTTC; CDR3: CASSLYRGEVNYGYTF
size: -; V: TRBV4-3; J: TRBJ2-7; D: -; length: 13; DNA: TGCGCCAGCAGCCCCCTCGGGTCGGGCGAGCAGTACTTC; CDR3: CASSPLGSGEQYF
size: -; V: TRBV3-1/TRBV3-2; J: TRBJ2-1; D: -; length: 13; DNA: TGTGCCAGCAGCCCTTATAGTCCCAATGAGCAGTTCTTC; CDR3: CASSPYSPNEQFF
size: -; V: TRBV6-5; J: TRBJ2-7; D: TRBD2; length: 13; DNA: TGTGCCAGCAGGACTAGCGGGGTCTACGAGCAGTACTTC; CDR3: CASRTSGVYEQYF
size: -; V: TRBV5-8; J: TRBJ1-5; D: -; length: 14; DNA: TGTGCCAGCAGCCGATCTGAGCGCAATCAGCCCCAGCATTTT; CDR3: CASSRSERNQPQHF
size: -; V: TRBV10-3; J: TRBJ1-2; D: -; length: 15; DNA: TGTGCCATCAGCTTGGGACAACCACTTCGGGGTGGCTACACCTTC; CDR3: CAISLGQPLRGGYTF
size: -; V: TRBV7-9; J: TRBJ1-5; D: -; length: 15; DNA: TGTGCCAGCAGCTTTGGGCAGAATAGCAATCAGCCCCAGCATTTT; CDR3: CASSFGQNSNQPQHF
size: -; V: TRBV7-2; J: TRBJ1-2; D: -; length: 13; DNA: TGTGCCAGCAGCTGGGGCCGGGGGGATGGCTACACCTTC; CDR3: CASSWGRGDGYTF
size: once; V: TRBV5-1; J: TRBJ2-3; D: TRBD2; length: 13; DNA: TGCGCCAGCAGCTTAGCGGGGGAAGATACGCAGTATTTT; CDR3: CASSLAGEDTQYF
size: -; V: TRBV6-1; J: TRBJ2-3; D: -; length: 16; DNA: TGTGCCAGCAGTGAAGGTAGCAGGACAGTCACAGATACGCAGTATTTT; CDR3: CASSEGSRTVTDTQYF
size: -; V: TRBV19; J: TRBJ2-7; D: -; length: 16; DNA: TGTGCCAGTAGTATAGGGGTAGCGGCCCTCACCTACGAGCAGTACTTC; CDR3: CASSIGVAALTYEQYF
size: -; V: TRBV10-1; J: TRBJ1-3; D: -; length: 17; DNA: TGCGCCAGCAGTGAGTCCATAGGACGGGACTCTGGAAACACCATATATTTT; CDR3: CASSESIGRDSGNTIYF
size: once; V: TRBV5-1; J: TRBJ1-2; D: TRBD1; length: 13; DNA: TGCGCCAGCAGCTCGGGACAGATCTATGGCTACACCTTC; CDR3: CASSSGQIYGYTF
size: -; V: TRBV19; J: TRBJ2-3; D: -; length: 12; DNA: TGTGCCAGTGGAGCCGGGGGAGATACGCAGTATTTT; CDR3: CASGAGGDTQYF
size: -; V: TRBV6-1; J: TRBJ1-2; D: -; length: 14; DNA: TGTGCCAGCAGTGAAATAGGAGGAACCTATGGCTACACCTTC; CDR3: CASSEIGGTYGYTF
size: -; V: TRBV7-2; J: TRBJ2-5; D: TRBD1; length: 14; DNA: TGTGCCAGCAGCACCAGGGGGCGGGGAGAGACCCAGTACTTC; CDR3: CASSTRGRGETQYF
size: -; V: TRBV27; J: TRBJ2-2; D: -; length: 15; DNA: TGTGCCAGCAGCGGCGGTTTGAGGAACACCGGGGAGCTGTTTTTT; CDR3: CASSGGLRNTGELFF
size: -; V: TRBV6-5; J: TRBJ2-1; D: TRBD2; length: 14; DNA: TGTGCCAGCCTTCCGACTAGCGGGGTAAACGAGCAGTTCTTC; CDR3: CASLPTSGVNEQFF
size: -; V: TRBV6-5; J: TRBJ1-6; D: TRBD1; length: 16; DNA: TGTGCCAGCAGTTACTCGAAGGGGGCAAATAATTCACCCCTCCACTTT; CDR3: CASSYSKGANNSPLHF
size: -; V: TRBV6-1; J: TRBJ1-5; D: -; length: 15; DNA: TGTGCCAGCAGTGAAGCACAGTTGAGCAATCAGCCCCAGCATTTT; CDR3: CASSEAQLSNQPQHF
size: -; V: TRBV5-4; J: TRBJ2-5; D: -; length: 15; DNA: TGTGCCAGCGCTAACTCGACTGTACGAAAAGAGACCCAGTACTTC; CDR3: CASANSTVRKETQYF
size: -; V: TRBV9; J: TRBJ2-2; D: TRBD2; length: 20; DNA: TGTGCCAGCAGCCCCCGGGGTAGCGGGGGGCTGCCCGCGAACACCGGGGAGCTGTTTTTT; CDR3: CASSPRGSGGLPANTGELFF
size: -; V: TRBV7-9; J: TRBJ2-5; D: -; length: 13; DNA: TGTGCCAGCAGCCCGGACAGTCAAGAGACCCAGTACTTC; CDR3: CASSPDSQETQYF
size: -; V: TRBV7-2; J: TRBJ2-5; D: -; length: 12; DNA: TGTGCCAGCAGCCGGGATCGGGAGACCCAGTACTTC; CDR3: CASSRDRETQYF
size: -; V: TRBV4-3; J: TRBJ1-1; D: -; length: 14; DNA: TGCGCCAGCAGCCGCGGGACCGCGAACACTGAAGCTTTCTTT; CDR3: CASSRGTANTEAFF
size: -; V: TRBV5-1; J: TRBJ2-1; D: TRBD2; length: 14; DNA: TGCGCCAGCCGCGGGACTAGCGAGTTGAATGAGCAGTTCTTC; CDR3: CASRGTSELNEQFF
size: -; V: TRBV5-1; J: TRBJ1-1; D: TRBD1; length: 15; DNA: TGCGCCAGCAGCTGGGACAGGCCATCAGAGACTGAAGCTTTCTTT; CDR3: CASSWDRPSETEAFF
size: -; V: TRBV7-8; J: TRBJ1-5; D: TRBD1; length: 15; DNA: TGTGCCAGCAGCTTATCGACAGGGGTCCTGAGGCCCCAGCATTTT; CDR3: CASSLSTGVLRPQHF
size: -; V: TRBV5-1; J: TRBJ2-7; D: -; length: 14; DNA: TGCGCCAGCAGCTTGGAAGACTACGGACTCGAGCAGTACTTC; CDR3: CASSLEDYGLEQYF
size: -; V: TRBV7-3; J: TRBJ1-2; D: -; length: 13; DNA: TGTGCCAGCAGCTTAGGTCAGGGCGGCGGCTACACCTTC; CDR3: CASSLGQGGGYTF
size: -; V: TRBV5-1; J: TRBJ2-1; D: TRBD1; length: 14; DNA: TGCGCCAGCAGCAGACGACAGGGGTTCGGTGAGCAGTTCTTC; CDR3: CASSRRQGFGEQFF